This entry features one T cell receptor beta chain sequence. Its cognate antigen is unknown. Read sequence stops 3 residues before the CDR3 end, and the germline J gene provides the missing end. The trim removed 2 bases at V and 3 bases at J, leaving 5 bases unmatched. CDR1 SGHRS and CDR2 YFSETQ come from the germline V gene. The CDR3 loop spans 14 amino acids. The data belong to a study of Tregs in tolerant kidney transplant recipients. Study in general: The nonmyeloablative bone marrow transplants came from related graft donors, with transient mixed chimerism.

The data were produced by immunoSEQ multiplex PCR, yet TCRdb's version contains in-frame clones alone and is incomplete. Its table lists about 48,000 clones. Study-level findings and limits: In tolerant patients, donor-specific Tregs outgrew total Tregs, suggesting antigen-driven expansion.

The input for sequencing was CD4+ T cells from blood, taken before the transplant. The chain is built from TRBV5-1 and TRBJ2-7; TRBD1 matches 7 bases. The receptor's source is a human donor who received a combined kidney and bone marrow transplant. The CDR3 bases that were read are TGCGCCAGCAGCTTTTCAACAGGGGACTACGAG. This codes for CASSFSTGDYE. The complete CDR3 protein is CASSFSTGDYEQYF.